The entry that follows covers one TCR beta chain sequence. Its specificity is not known. The data stem from a study of quantifying T cell responses using KT2 cells. About the research overall: RNA was reverse transcribed with TCR alpha and beta constant-region primers. A predetermined fluorescence threshold ended the second PCR, run as a qPCR. Study-wide findings and caveats: The number of KT2 alpha and beta sequences was a linear function of input KT2 cells.

An oligo carrying a UMI was ligated to the cDNA 3' end. The first PCR ran roughly 4 cycles with an equimolar RC1.1 and RC1.2 beta primer mix. TCRdb independently ran MiXCR on the UMI-ligation and nested PCR reads; one entry per CDR3 protein. This table has about 33,000 distinct CDR3 sequences, approximately 10% appearing once. The CDR3 runs 13 residues. V was pared by 1 base and J by 4 bases, with 5 bases between. Fixed numbers of PBMC received varying amounts of KT2 cells. Sequencing used PBMCs spiked with cells of the T cell clone KT2. The sequence was collected from a human donor. The V call is TRBV12-3 or TRBV12-4, the J call TRBJ1-5; D unclear. Here the CDR3 reads CASSLVANQPQHF. CDR3 coding DNA: TGTGCCAGCAGTTTAGTAGCAAATCAGCCCCAGCATTTT.